The subject of this entry is one T cell receptor beta chain. What it binds is not known. MiXCR, applied by TCRdb to the RACE reads, yields one record per CDR3 protein. This table has 250,000 to 300,000 distinct CDR3 sequences, around 7.7% appearing once. As to time point: pre-sensitization, week 0. Documented treatment: therapeutic diphenylcyclopropenone sensitization with weekly scalp DPC. The sample belongs to a study of human T cells and chemical hapten exposure. General study points: There were significantly more large CDR3 similarity clusters among expanded TCRs than among controls.

This CDR3 has 14 residues. Germline assignment: CDR1 SGHVS and CDR2 FNYEAQ. V trimming: 7 bases; J trimming: 8 bases; junction bases outside the gene matches: 13. Sequenced material: whole blood, taken in connection with sensitization to the hapten diphenylcyclopropenone (DPC). The chain carries TRBV7-6 and TRBJ1-1, with TRBD1 identical over 7 bases. The clonotype was recovered from a young man with alopecia areata. Some clones in this sample may be carry-over from other donors' samples. The chain's CDR3 is CASNASGQGEEAFF. Written as DNA, the CDR3 is TGTGCCAGCAACGCCTCGGGGCAGGGGGAGGAAGCTTTCTTT.